This TCR beta chain was recovered during a study of T cell changes during pregnancy in multiple sclerosis. Repertoires were generated with immunoSEQ multiplex PCR, while TCRdb's copy carries only in-frame clones and drops some. The data show about 46,000 clones, less than 95% seen once. V trimming: 0 bases; J trimming: 0 bases; junction bases outside the gene matches: 6. Germline lookup yields CDR1 MGHRA and CDR2 YSYEKL. The CDR3 length is 17 residues. This clonotype was sampled from a female donor with multiple sclerosis, enrolled in a pregnancy study. This sample comprised CD8+ T cells from peripheral blood mononuclear cells, obtained in the second trimester of pregnancy. This chain uses TRBV4-1 with TRBJ2-3, with 7 nucleotides matching TRBD2. CDR3 amino acids: CASSQDEERGSTDTQYF. The CDR3 DNA reads as TGCGCCAGCAGCCAAGACGAGGAGCGGGGTAGCACAGATACGCAGTATTTT.